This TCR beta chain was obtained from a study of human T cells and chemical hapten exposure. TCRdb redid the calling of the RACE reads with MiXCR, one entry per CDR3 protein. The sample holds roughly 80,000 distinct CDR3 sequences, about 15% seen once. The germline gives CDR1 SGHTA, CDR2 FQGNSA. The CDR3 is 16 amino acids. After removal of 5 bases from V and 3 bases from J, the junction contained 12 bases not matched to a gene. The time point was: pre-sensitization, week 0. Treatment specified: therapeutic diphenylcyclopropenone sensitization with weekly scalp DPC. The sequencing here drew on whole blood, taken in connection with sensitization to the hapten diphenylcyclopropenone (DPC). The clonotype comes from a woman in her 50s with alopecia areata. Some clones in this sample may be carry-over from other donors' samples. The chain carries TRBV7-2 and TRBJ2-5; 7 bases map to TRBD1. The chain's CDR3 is CASSQRQGRLKETQYF. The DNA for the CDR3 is TGTGCCAGCAGCCAAAGACAGGGCCGACTCAAAGAGACCCAGTACTTC.